Listed below are T cell receptor beta chains from one sample, sequenced in a study of kidney transplant recipient with SARS-CoV-2 infection. TCRdb processed the reads anew with MiXCR; each CDR3 protein has one entry. Of fewer than 250,000 distinct CDR3 sequences listed, less than 35% are singletons. The starting material was a blood sample, obtained at baseline and on roughly day 110 from a kidney transplant recipient. These receptor sequences come from a young adult male patient who had COVID-19 and was a kidney transplant recipient. Some T cells may be supplied by the graft donor. The CDR3 runs from the conserved cysteine through the conserved F or W. The order of the fields is J gene, V gene, clone size, D gene, CDR3 protein, CDR3 DNA. A D gene is named only where the DNA matches it firmly. Not every row has a clone size; where given, it reads once, few, many or a size class.

j_gene: TRBJ2-3
v_gene: TRBV6-2/TRBV6-3
abundance: many
d_gene: TRBD1
CDR3aa: CASGDRVGTDTQYF
CDR3nt: TGTGCCAGCGGGGACAGGGTGGGCACAGATACGCAGTATTTT

j_gene: TRBJ1-1
v_gene: TRBV7-6
abundance: many
d_gene: -
CDR3aa: CASSLQGRNTEAFF
CDR3nt: TGTGCCAGCAGCTTACAGGGGAGGAACACTGAAGCTTTCTTT

j_gene: TRBJ1-2
v_gene: TRBV11-1
abundance: many
d_gene: -
CDR3aa: CASSDYLKAGKTYGYTF
CDR3nt: TGTGCCAGCAGCGATTACCTTAAGGCTGGAAAGACCTATGGCTACACCTTC

j_gene: TRBJ1-2
v_gene: TRBV12-3/TRBV12-4
abundance: many
d_gene: -
CDR3aa: CASSLRHSFRKTYGYTF
CDR3nt: TGTGCCAGCAGTTTACGTCACAGCTTCCGAAAGACCTATGGCTACACCTTC

j_gene: TRBJ1-5
v_gene: TRBV20-1
abundance: -
d_gene: -
CDR3aa: CSTLDSGLYSNQPQHF
CDR3nt: TGCAGTACTTTGGACAGCGGGCTTTATAGCAATCAGCCCCAGCATTTT

j_gene: TRBJ1-2
v_gene: TRBV29-1
abundance: many
d_gene: -
CDR3aa: CSVRVGYGYTF
CDR3nt: TGCAGCGTTCGAGTGGGCTATGGCTACACCTTC

j_gene: TRBJ2-7
v_gene: TRBV7-6
abundance: many
d_gene: -
CDR3aa: CASSLDYEQYF
CDR3nt: TGTGCCAGCAGCCTAGACTACGAGCAGTACTTC

j_gene: TRBJ2-5
v_gene: TRBV9
abundance: -
d_gene: -
CDR3aa: CASSLTETPLQETQYF
CDR3nt: TGTGCCAGCAGTCTGACAGAGACCCCTCTTCAAGAGACCCAGTACTTC

j_gene: TRBJ2-2
v_gene: TRBV2
abundance: many
d_gene: TRBD1
CDR3aa: CASRQGASNTGELFF
CDR3nt: TGTGCCAGTAGACAGGGGGCTTCGAACACCGGGGAGCTGTTTTTT

j_gene: TRBJ2-1
v_gene: TRBV3-2
abundance: few
d_gene: -
CDR3aa: CASSQGVREQFF
CDR3nt: TGTGCCAGCAGCCAAGGGGTTCGGGAGCAGTTCTTC

j_gene: TRBJ1-2
v_gene: TRBV19
abundance: many
d_gene: -
CDR3aa: CASSPLETNRKTYGYTF
CDR3nt: TGTGCCAGTAGTCCTCTAGAGACAAATCGAAAGACCTATGGCTACACCTTC

j_gene: TRBJ2-1
v_gene: TRBV11-2
abundance: -
d_gene: -
CDR3aa: CASSPLWGRLGYGQFF
CDR3nt: TGTGCCAGCAGCCCCCTGTGGGGGCGACTAGGCTATGGGCAGTTCTTC

j_gene: TRBJ2-5
v_gene: TRBV5-4
abundance: -
d_gene: TRBD2
CDR3aa: CASSLVGSGEAGTQYF
CDR3nt: TGTGCCAGCAGCTTGGTCGGTAGCGGGGAGGCGGGGACCCAGTACTTC

j_gene: TRBJ2-5
v_gene: TRBV2
abundance: many
d_gene: -
CDR3aa: CASRQETQYF
CDR3nt: TGTGCCAGCAGACAAGAGACCCAGTACTTC

j_gene: TRBJ2-7
v_gene: TRBV2
abundance: many
d_gene: -
CDR3aa: CASSQSPYEQYF
CDR3nt: TGTGCCAGCAGTCAATCCCCCTACGAGCAGTACTTC

j_gene: TRBJ1-2
v_gene: TRBV3-1
abundance: many
d_gene: -
CDR3aa: CASSRYRTLRKTYGYTF
CDR3nt: TGTGCCAGCAGCCGTTACCGCACCCTTCGAAAGACCTATGGCTACACCTTC

j_gene: TRBJ2-1
v_gene: TRBV5-1
abundance: many
d_gene: -
CDR3aa: CASSLIGGPYNEQFF
CDR3nt: TGCGCCAGCAGCTTGATCGGGGGCCCCTACAATGAGCAGTTCTTC

j_gene: TRBJ2-5
v_gene: TRBV4-3
abundance: -
d_gene: -
CDR3aa: CASSQDFTEETQYF
CDR3nt: TGCGCCAGCAGCCAAGATTTCACAGAAGAGACCCAGTACTTC

j_gene: TRBJ2-1
v_gene: TRBV15
abundance: -
d_gene: -
CDR3aa: CATSRELGPAGNEQFF
CDR3nt: TGTGCCACCAGCAGAGAGCTGGGACCAGCGGGCAATGAGCAGTTCTTC

j_gene: TRBJ2-1
v_gene: TRBV5-1
abundance: few
d_gene: -
CDR3aa: CASSLVSSPNEQFF
CDR3nt: TGCGCCAGCAGCTTGGTCTCTAGCCCCAATGAGCAGTTCTTC

j_gene: TRBJ2-3
v_gene: TRBV9
abundance: -
d_gene: TRBD2
CDR3aa: CASSVAGGGNTDTQYF
CDR3nt: TGTGCCAGCAGCGTAGCCGGCGGGGGGAACACAGATACGCAGTATTTT

j_gene: TRBJ2-1
v_gene: TRBV20-1
abundance: many
d_gene: TRBD1
CDR3aa: CSGTGVTSYNEQFF
CDR3nt: TGCAGCGGGACAGGGGTGACGTCCTACAATGAGCAGTTCTTC

j_gene: TRBJ1-2
v_gene: TRBV24-1
abundance: -
d_gene: -
CDR3aa: CATSPHSSTRKIYGYTF
CDR3nt: TGTGCCACCAGTCCACATTCTAGTACCAGAAAGATCTATGGCTACACCTTC

j_gene: TRBJ2-7
v_gene: TRBV9
abundance: -
d_gene: TRBD2
CDR3aa: CASSPHPAGGYEQYF
CDR3nt: TGTGCCAGCAGCCCCCACCCTGCGGGGGGGTACGAGCAGTACTTC

j_gene: TRBJ2-7
v_gene: TRBV20-1
abundance: many
d_gene: -
CDR3aa: CSAPSRDVESYEQYF
CDR3nt: TGCAGTGCCCCGTCCCGGGACGTGGAATCCTACGAGCAGTACTTC

j_gene: TRBJ2-5
v_gene: TRBV6-1
abundance: many
d_gene: TRBD1
CDR3aa: CASSEGTGGAETQYF
CDR3nt: TGTGCCAGCAGTGAAGGGACAGGGGGCGCGGAGACCCAGTACTTC

j_gene: TRBJ2-1
v_gene: TRBV20-1
abundance: many
d_gene: -
CDR3aa: CSALRDNNNEQFF
CDR3nt: TGCAGTGCTCTTCGGGACAACAACAATGAGCAGTTCTTC

j_gene: TRBJ1-2
v_gene: TRBV20-1
abundance: many
d_gene: TRBD1
CDR3aa: CSAPRGTGGVGGYTF
CDR3nt: TGCAGTGCTCCGAGGGGGACAGGGGGCGTGGGTGGCTACACCTTC

j_gene: TRBJ2-6
v_gene: TRBV30
abundance: -
d_gene: TRBD1
CDR3aa: CAWFPPGQGIGANVLTF
CDR3nt: TGTGCCTGGTTCCCTCCGGGACAGGGGATCGGGGCCAACGTCCTGACTTTC

j_gene: TRBJ1-2
v_gene: TRBV11-3
abundance: many
d_gene: -
CDR3aa: CASSLRSDLGKTYGYTF
CDR3nt: TGTGCCAGCAGCCTACGAAGCGATCTCGGAAAGACCTATGGCTACACCTTC

j_gene: TRBJ2-1
v_gene: TRBV3-1
abundance: -
d_gene: TRBD2
CDR3aa: CASSSTSDRYRTYNEQFF
CDR3nt: TGTGCCAGCAGCTCAACTAGCGACCGATACCGTACCTACAATGAGCAGTTCTTC

j_gene: TRBJ1-2
v_gene: TRBV12-3/TRBV12-4
abundance: many
d_gene: -
CDR3aa: CASSVNITAGKTYGYTF
CDR3nt: TGTGCCAGCAGTGTTAATATCACAGCAGGAAAGACCTATGGCTACACCTTC

j_gene: TRBJ2-7
v_gene: TRBV7-9
abundance: many
d_gene: -
CDR3aa: CASSLDWGPTYEQYF
CDR3nt: TGTGCCAGCAGCTTAGATTGGGGTCCTACCTACGAGCAGTACTTC

j_gene: TRBJ2-7
v_gene: TRBV5-5
abundance: -
d_gene: TRBD2
CDR3aa: CASSNPTSGTYYEQYF
CDR3nt: TGTGCCAGCAGCAATCCGACTAGCGGGACGTACTACGAGCAGTACTTC